The rows below give T cell receptor beta chains drawn from one sample of a study of blood T cell repertoires in COVID-19. Method: immunoSEQ multiplex PCR; TCRdb's copy keeps in-frame clones and lacks some. The sample lists about 140,000 clones; 65% to 85% were seen once. Sequenced: peripheral blood. These receptors were obtained from an older woman with acute or convalescent COVID-19. Both conserved end residues are part of each CDR3. D genes are given only for firm matches. Clone sizes are given selectively: once, few, many, or a class where the clone is expanded.

TRBD1	NA	TRBV7-2	TRBJ1-2	CASSSRDRLNGYTF	TGTGCCAGCAGCTCTCGGGACAGACTGAATGGCTACACCTTC
NA	NA	TRBV30	TRBJ2-7	CAWSVEGDEQYF	TGTGCCTGGAGTGTAGAAGGGGACGAGCAGTACTTC
TRBD1	NA	TRBV30	TRBJ2-1	CAWSVSRTGEKFF	TGTGCCTGGAGTGTAAGCAGGACAGGTGAAAAGTTCTTC
TRBD1	NA	TRBV28	TRBJ1-2	CASSTHRGNYGYTF	TGTGCCAGCAGTACTCACAGGGGGAACTATGGCTACACCTTC
TRBD1	NA	TRBV5-1	TRBJ1-4	CASSSGTGNEKLFF	TGCGCCAGCAGCTCCGGGACAGGGAATGAAAAACTGTTTTTT
NA	NA	TRBV30	TRBJ1-5	CAWTSQFSNQPQHF	TGTGCCTGGACGTCTCAGTTTAGCAATCAGCCCCAGCATTTT
TRBD2	NA	TRBV5-1	TRBJ2-5	CASSPSPGGGQETQYF	TGCGCCAGCAGCCCATCCCCGGGGGGGGGCCAAGAGACCCAGTACTTC
TRBD2	once	TRBV9	TRBJ2-1	CASSVGAGGPENEQFF	TGTGCCAGCAGCGTAGGGGCGGGAGGGCCGGAAAATGAGCAGTTCTTC
NA	NA	TRBV28	TRBJ1-2	CASSLTAGGYTF	TGTGCCAGCAGCTTGACAGCCGGTGGCTACACCTTC
NA	NA	TRBV6-1	TRBJ2-7	CASSGRARGERTYEQYF	TGTGCCAGCAGTGGCCGCGCACGAGGAGAGCGGACCTACGAGCAGTACTTC
TRBD1	once	TRBV6-6	TRBJ1-6	CASDSGQGKNSPLHF	TGTGCCAGCGATTCGGGACAGGGGAAAAATTCACCCCTCCACTTT
NA	NA	TRBV9	TRBJ1-1	CASSGRTGNTEAFF	TGTGCCAGCAGCGGGAGGACGGGGAACACTGAAGCTTTCTTT
NA	NA	TRBV27	TRBJ1-6	CASSLYKGVGNSPLHF	TGTGCCAGCAGTTTATATAAGGGAGTGGGTAATTCACCCCTCCACTTT
TRBD2	NA	TRBV15	TRBJ2-1	CATSRGLAGEYNEQFF	TGTGCCACCAGCAGAGGTCTAGCGGGAGAGTACAATGAGCAGTTCTTC
TRBD1	NA	TRBV27	TRBJ1-4	CASSLGDRVHEKLFF	TGTGCCAGCAGTTTAGGGGACAGGGTACATGAAAAACTGTTTTTT
TRBD1	NA	TRBV4-3	TRBJ1-2	CASSQDHDTGGYGYTF	TGCGCCAGCAGCCAAGATCACGATACAGGGGGGTATGGCTACACCTTC
TRBD1	NA	TRBV15	TRBJ2-7	CATSPEDRTGTYEQYF	TGTGCCACCAGTCCCGAGGATCGGACAGGCACCTACGAGCAGTACTTC
NA	NA	TRBV9	TRBJ2-2	CASSVGAQTNTGELFF	TGTGCCAGCAGCGTAGGGGCCCAGACCAACACCGGGGAGCTGTTTTTT
TRBD2	NA	TRBV9	TRBJ2-1	CASSLRPAGGNEQFF	TGTGCCAGCAGCCTCCGACCCGCGGGGGGCAATGAGCAGTTCTTC
NA	NA	TRBV24-1	TRBJ2-5	CATSEPGKTQYF	TGTGCCACCAGTGAGCCGGGGAAGACCCAGTACTTC
NA	NA	TRBV19	TRBJ1-1	CASSIDGIGEAFF	TGTGCCAGTAGTATAGACGGGATCGGTGAAGCTTTCTTT
NA	NA	TRBV4-1	TRBJ1-1	CASRNRAMNTEAFF	TGCGCCAGCAGAAACAGGGCTATGAACACTGAAGCTTTCTTT
NA	NA	TRBV28	TRBJ1-5	CASSRRGGGPLGTQPQHF	TGTGCCAGCAGCCGTCGGGGAGGGGGGCCTTTAGGTACTCAGCCCCAGCATTTT
NA	NA	TRBV7-3	TRBJ2-1	CASSLFGGEQFF	TGTGCCAGCAGCTTATTCGGTGGTGAGCAGTTCTTC
TRBD1	NA	TRBV7-6	TRBJ1-1	CASSPQGQDNTEAFF	TGTGCCAGCAGCCCCCAAGGACAGGATAACACTGAAGCTTTCTTT
NA	NA	TRBV9	TRBJ2-7	CASSRRGQLYEQYF	TGTGCCAGCAGCCGCCGGGGACAACTCTACGAGCAGTACTTC
TRBD1	NA	TRBV19	TRBJ1-2	CASNPGQGTNGYTF	TGTGCCAGTAACCCGGGACAGGGGACCAATGGCTACACCTTC
TRBD2	NA	TRBV5-1	TRBJ2-1	CASSLASSGLDEQFF	TGCGCCAGCAGCTTGGCCTCTAGCGGGTTAGATGAGCAGTTCTTC
NA	NA	TRBV28	TRBJ1-3	CASSLVRSGNTIYF	TGTGCCAGCAGTTTAGTGCGTTCTGGAAACACCATATATTTT
TRBD1	NA	TRBV19	TRBJ2-1	CASRSGQGSYNEQFF	TGTGCCAGTAGATCGGGACAGGGGTCCTACAATGAGCAGTTCTTC
TRBD2	NA	TRBV5-8	TRBJ2-1	CASSLGTSGAVNEQFF	TGTGCCAGCAGCTTGGGGACTAGCGGGGCTGTTAATGAGCAGTTCTTC
NA	NA	TRBV2	TRBJ1-5	CASRRRVGWNQPQHF	TGTGCCAGCAGGCGTCGCGTGGGCTGGAATCAGCCCCAGCATTTT
NA	NA	TRBV12-3/TRBV12-4	TRBJ1-3	CASSSVSGNTIYF	TGTGCCAGCAGTTCGGTCTCTGGAAACACCATATATTTT
NA	NA	TRBV3-1/TRBV3-2	TRBJ1-1	CASSLKGRGTEAFF	TGTGCCAGCAGCCTGAAAGGGAGAGGCACTGAAGCTTTCTTT
TRBD1	NA	TRBV5-6	TRBJ1-2	CASSLIHGTGSDGYTF	TGTGCCAGCAGCTTGATCCATGGGACAGGTTCCGATGGCTACACCTTC
NA	NA	TRBV6-1	TRBJ1-6	CASSGQGLLGNSPLHF	TGTGCCAGCAGTGGGCAGGGGCTATTGGGTAATTCACCCCTCCACTTT
NA	NA	TRBV7-2	TRBJ2-7	CASSLASVGIRSYEQYF	TGTGCCAGCAGCTTAGCGTCGGTCGGGATCAGGTCCTACGAGCAGTACTTC
TRBD1	NA	TRBV30	TRBJ1-1	CAWGTGMATEAFF	TGTGCCTGGGGGACAGGGATGGCGACTGAAGCTTTCTTT
NA	NA	TRBV5-6	TRBJ2-1	CASSRAGGEQFF	TGTGCCAGCAGCCGAGCGGGCGGGGAGCAGTTCTTC
NA	NA	TRBV7-9	TRBJ1-1	CASSLTGNTEAFF	TGTGCCAGCAGCTTAACTGGGAACACTGAAGCTTTCTTT
NA	NA	TRBV5-1	TRBJ2-7	CASSLELTYEQYF	TGCGCCAGCAGCTTGGAACTGACCTACGAGCAGTACTTC
TRBD2	NA	TRBV11-3	TRBJ2-7	CASSLGHSSGRRYEQYF	TGTGCCAGCAGCTTAGGCCACTCCAGCGGGAGAAGGTACGAGCAGTACTTC
NA	NA	TRBV5-1	TRBJ1-1	CASSSGSMNTEAFF	TGCGCCAGCAGTAGTGGGAGCATGAACACTGAAGCTTTCTTT
NA	NA	TRBV9	TRBJ2-7	CASSVTGFPDYEQYF	TGTGCCAGCAGCGTTACAGGATTTCCAGACTACGAGCAGTACTTC
NA	NA	TRBV9	TRBJ2-7	CASSVGERNYEQYF	TGTGCCAGCAGCGTAGGCGAGAGGAACTACGAGCAGTACTTC
TRBD2	NA	TRBV6-6	TRBJ2-1	CASSLSAGEYNEQFF	TGTGCCAGCAGCCTGTCCGCGGGAGAATACAATGAGCAGTTCTTC
NA	NA	TRBV6-1	TRBJ2-5	CASSEYFKETQYF	TGTGCCAGCAGTGAATACTTTAAAGAGACCCAGTACTTC
NA	NA	TRBV24-1	TRBJ2-5	CATSERTNGGETQYF	TGTGCCACCAGTGAGAGGACTAACGGCGGAGAGACCCAGTACTTC
TRBD2	NA	TRBV5-4	TRBJ2-7	CASSGGTSGSPYEQYF	TGTGCCAGCAGCGGGGGGACTAGCGGGAGTCCCTACGAGCAGTACTTC